One sample yielded the 9 T cell receptor beta chains listed below, sequenced in a study of human thymus T cells. The assay was immunoSEQ multiplex PCR, and TCRdb's table has in-frame clones only and misses some. This repertoire shows about 50,000 clones, just under 95% found once; its top ten account for approximately 0.16%. The sample consisted of blood. The receptors were gathered from a girl in the first two years of life with a congenital heart defect but otherwise immunologically healthy.

The chain has TRBV19 and TRBJ2-7; 7 positions agree with TRBD2. CDR3 length: 15 residues. Germline V gene lookup returns CDR1 LNHDA and CDR2 SQIVND (reference sequence). J gave up 4 bases and V 1 base, and 7 bases lay outside the gene matches. The CDR3: CASSIGAGVEYEQYF. CDR3 DNA sequence: TGTGCCAGTAGTATAGGGGCGGGAGTCGAATACGAGCAGTACTTC.

This chain joins TRBV5-1 and TRBJ2-2; D possibly matches TRBD1 or TRBD2 (5 bases each). V was trimmed by 4 bases and J by 0 bases, leaving 10 bases between them. The CDR3 extends over 15 amino acids. The germline V gene encodes CDR1 SGHRS and CDR2 YFSETQ. CDR3 DNA: TGCGCCAGCAGCGTCCGGGACCCGAACACCGGGGAGCTGTTTTTT. It is translated as CASSVRDPNTGELFF.

V gene TRBV2 combines with J gene TRBJ2-7; D call uncertain. Trimming removed 4 bases from V and 0 bases from J, with 10 bases in between. The germline gives CDR1 SNHLY, CDR2 FYNNEI. The CDR3 covers 14 residues. CDR3 region: CASSGPSDSYEQYF. DNA of the CDR3: TGTGCCAGCAGTGGCCCCAGTGACTCCTACGAGCAGTACTTC.

This rearrangement joins TRBV11-2 to TRBJ2-3, with 8 bases identical to TRBD2. Germline V gene lookup returns CDR1 SGHAT and CDR2 FQNNGV. The CDR3 runs to 14 residues. With 0 bases clipped from V and 6 bases from J, the junction kept 2 bases outside the gene matches. The CDR3 region is CASSLDPSGDTQYF. The CDR3 DNA is TGTGCCAGCAGCTTAGATCCTAGCGGGGATACGCAGTATTTT.

The rearrangement joins TRBV27 to TRBJ1-1; 7 nucleotides agree with TRBD1. With V trimmed by 6 bases and J by 4 bases, 5 bases remained unmatched. CDR1 is MNHEY, CDR2 SMNVEV, per germline (reference sequence). This CDR3 has 13 amino acids. The CDR3 sequence is CASRGGAVTEAFF. CDR3 nucleotides: TGTGCCAGCAGAGGGGGCGCGGTCACTGAAGCTTTCTTT.

V and J are TRBV5-6 and TRBJ1-2; tentative D call: TRBD1 (5 bases). V was cut by 0 bases and J by 4 bases, with 13 bases left in between. The germline V gene has CDR1 SGHDT and CDR2 YYEEEE. This CDR3 has 15 amino acids. The CDR3 coding sequence is TGTGCCAGCAGCTTGGTAAGGGGTTCTGCCTATGGCTACACCTTC. Protein product: CASSLVRGSAYGYTF.

The chain recombines TRBV2 with TRBJ1-2, with 10 bases identical to TRBD1. The CDR3 contains 14 residues. Germline assignment: CDR1 SNHLY and CDR2 FYNNEI. The trim removed 7 bases at V and 3 bases at J, leaving 5 bases unmatched. For the CDR3, the DNA is TGTGCCAGCACGGGACAGGGGCCATACTATGGCTACACCTTC. It translates to CASTGQGPYYGYTF.

V and J are TRBV4-1 and TRBJ2-7; 9 bases map to TRBD1. V lost 4 bases to trimming and J lost 3 bases; unmatched junction nucleotides: 1. The CDR3 is 13 residues long. Germline lookup yields CDR1 MGHRA and CDR2 YSYEKL. The CDR3 DNA reads TGCGCCAGCAGCCGGGACAGGGTCTACGAGCAGTACTTC. This translates into CASSRDRVYEQYF.

The V gene is TRBV27, the J gene TRBJ2-7, with D unresolved. Germline CDR1 is MNHEY and CDR2 is SMNVEV (reference sequence). This CDR3 comprises 13 residues. V shed 3 bases and J shed 3 bases, with 9 bases lying between them. CDR3 region: CASSLAGLYEQYF. Written as DNA, the CDR3 is TGTGCCAGCAGTTTGGCCGGTCTCTACGAGCAGTACTTC.